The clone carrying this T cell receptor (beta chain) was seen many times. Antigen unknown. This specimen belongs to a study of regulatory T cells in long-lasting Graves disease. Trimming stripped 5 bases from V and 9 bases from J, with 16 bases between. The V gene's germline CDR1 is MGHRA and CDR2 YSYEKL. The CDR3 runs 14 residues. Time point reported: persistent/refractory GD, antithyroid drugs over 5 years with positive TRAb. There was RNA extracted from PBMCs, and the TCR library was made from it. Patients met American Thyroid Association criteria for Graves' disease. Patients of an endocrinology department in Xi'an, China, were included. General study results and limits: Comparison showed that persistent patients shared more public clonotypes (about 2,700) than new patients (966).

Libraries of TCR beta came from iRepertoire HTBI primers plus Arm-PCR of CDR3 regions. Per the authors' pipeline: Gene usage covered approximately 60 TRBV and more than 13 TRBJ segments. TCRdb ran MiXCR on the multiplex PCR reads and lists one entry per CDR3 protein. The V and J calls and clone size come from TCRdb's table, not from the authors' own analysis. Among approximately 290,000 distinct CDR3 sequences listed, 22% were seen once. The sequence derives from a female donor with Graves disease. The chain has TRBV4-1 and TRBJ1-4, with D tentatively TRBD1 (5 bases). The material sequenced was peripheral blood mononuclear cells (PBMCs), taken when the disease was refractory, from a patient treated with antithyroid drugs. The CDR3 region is CASSFTGTAKKLFF. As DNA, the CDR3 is TGCGCCAGCAGCTTCACCGGGACTGCTAAAAAACTGTTTTTT.